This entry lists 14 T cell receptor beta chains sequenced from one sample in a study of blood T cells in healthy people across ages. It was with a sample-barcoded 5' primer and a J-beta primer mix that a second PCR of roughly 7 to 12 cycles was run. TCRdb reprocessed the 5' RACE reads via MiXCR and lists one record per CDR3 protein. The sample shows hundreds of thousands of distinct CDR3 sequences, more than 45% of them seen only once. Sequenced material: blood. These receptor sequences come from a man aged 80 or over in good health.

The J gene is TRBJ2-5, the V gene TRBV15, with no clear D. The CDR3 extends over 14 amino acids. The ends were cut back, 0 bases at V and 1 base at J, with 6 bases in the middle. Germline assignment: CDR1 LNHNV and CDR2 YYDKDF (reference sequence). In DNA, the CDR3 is TGTGCCACCAGCAGAGATGTTCGCCAAGAGACCCAGTACTTC. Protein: CATSRDVRQETQYF.

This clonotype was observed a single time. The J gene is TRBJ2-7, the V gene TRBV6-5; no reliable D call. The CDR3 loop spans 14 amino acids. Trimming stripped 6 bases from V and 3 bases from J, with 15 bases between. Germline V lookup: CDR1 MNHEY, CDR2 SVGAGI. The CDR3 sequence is CASSPERRSYEQYF. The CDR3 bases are TGTGCCAGCAGCCCCGAGCGACGGAGCTACGAGCAGTACTTC.

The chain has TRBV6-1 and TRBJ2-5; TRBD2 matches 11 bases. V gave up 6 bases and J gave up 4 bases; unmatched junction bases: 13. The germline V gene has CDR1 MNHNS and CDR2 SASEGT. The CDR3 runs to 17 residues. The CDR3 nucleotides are TGTGCCAGCAGCAAACGCGGGACTAGCGGAGGGGGAGAGACCCAGTACTTC. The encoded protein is CASSKRGTSGGGETQYF.

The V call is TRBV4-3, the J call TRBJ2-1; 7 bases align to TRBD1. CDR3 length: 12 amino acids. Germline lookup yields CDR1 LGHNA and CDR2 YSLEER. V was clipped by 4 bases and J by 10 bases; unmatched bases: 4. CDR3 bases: TGCGCCAGCAGCCCAGGGGGAAGGGAGCAGTTCTTC. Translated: CASSPGGREQFF.

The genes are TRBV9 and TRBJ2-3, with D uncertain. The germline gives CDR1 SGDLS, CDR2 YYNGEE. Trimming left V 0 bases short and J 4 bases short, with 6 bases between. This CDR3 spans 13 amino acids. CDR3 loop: CASSVVPADTQYF. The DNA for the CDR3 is TGTGCCAGCAGCGTAGTCCCGGCAGATACGCAGTATTTT.

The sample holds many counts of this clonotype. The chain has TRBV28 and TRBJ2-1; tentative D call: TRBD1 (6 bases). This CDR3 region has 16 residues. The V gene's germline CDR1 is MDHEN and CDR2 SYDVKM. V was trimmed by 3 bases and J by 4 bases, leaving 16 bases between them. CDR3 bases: TGTGCCAGCAGTTTGGTGGGGGCGTTAGGTTACAATGAGCAGTTCTTC. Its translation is CASSLVGALGYNEQFF.

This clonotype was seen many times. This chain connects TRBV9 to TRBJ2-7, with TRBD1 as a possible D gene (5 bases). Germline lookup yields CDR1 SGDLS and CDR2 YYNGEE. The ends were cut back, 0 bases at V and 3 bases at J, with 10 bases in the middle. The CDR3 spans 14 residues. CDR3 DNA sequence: TGTGCCAGCAGCGTAGGAGACAGAAACTACGAGCAGTACTTC. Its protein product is CASSVGDRNYEQYF.

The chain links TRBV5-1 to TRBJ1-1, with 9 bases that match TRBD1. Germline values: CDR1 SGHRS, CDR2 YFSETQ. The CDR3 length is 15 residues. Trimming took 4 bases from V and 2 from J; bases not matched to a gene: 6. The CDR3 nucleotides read TGCGCCAGCAGCCGAAGGACAGGGGAAAACACTGAAGCTTTCTTT. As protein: CASSRRTGENTEAFF.

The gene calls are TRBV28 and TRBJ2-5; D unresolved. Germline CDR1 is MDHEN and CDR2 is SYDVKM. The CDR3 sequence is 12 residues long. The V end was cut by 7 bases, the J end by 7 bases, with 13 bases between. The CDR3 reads CASKPVVGTQYF. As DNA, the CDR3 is TGTGCCAGCAAACCGGTTGTGGGGACCCAGTACTTC.

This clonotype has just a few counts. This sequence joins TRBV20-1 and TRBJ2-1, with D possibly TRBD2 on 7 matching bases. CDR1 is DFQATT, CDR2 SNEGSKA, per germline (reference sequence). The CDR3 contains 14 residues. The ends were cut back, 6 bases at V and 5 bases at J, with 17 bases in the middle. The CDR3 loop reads CSALGGPVNNEQFF. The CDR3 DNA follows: TGCAGTGCCCTGGGGGGGCCGGTGAACAATGAGCAGTTCTTC.

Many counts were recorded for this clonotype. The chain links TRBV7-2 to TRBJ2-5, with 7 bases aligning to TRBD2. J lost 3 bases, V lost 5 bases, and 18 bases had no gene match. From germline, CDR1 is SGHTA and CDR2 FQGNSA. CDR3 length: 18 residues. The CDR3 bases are TGTGCCAGCAGCCTATCACCGGGGTCCACTAGCGCTAAAGAGACCCAGTACTTC. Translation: CASSLSPGSTSAKETQYF.

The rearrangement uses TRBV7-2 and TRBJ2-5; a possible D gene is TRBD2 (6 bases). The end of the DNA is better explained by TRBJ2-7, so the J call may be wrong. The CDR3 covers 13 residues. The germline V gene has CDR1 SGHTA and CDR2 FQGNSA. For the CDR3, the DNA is TGTGCCAGCAGCCTTACAGAGGGAGGCGAGCAGTACTTC. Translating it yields CASSLTEGGEQYF.

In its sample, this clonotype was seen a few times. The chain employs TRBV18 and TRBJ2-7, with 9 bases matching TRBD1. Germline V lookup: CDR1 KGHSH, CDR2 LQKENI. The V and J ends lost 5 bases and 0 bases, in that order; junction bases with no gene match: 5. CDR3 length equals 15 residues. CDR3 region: CASSSGQGYSYEQYF. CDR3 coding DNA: TGTGCCAGCTCATCGGGACAGGGCTACTCCTACGAGCAGTACTTC.

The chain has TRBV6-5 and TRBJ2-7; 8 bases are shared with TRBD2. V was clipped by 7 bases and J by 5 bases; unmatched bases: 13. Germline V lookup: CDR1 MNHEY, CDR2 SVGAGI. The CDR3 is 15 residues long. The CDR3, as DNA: TGTGCCAGCAAGTCACCGGGGGGGAAATACCACGAGCAGTACTTC. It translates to CASKSPGGKYHEQYF.